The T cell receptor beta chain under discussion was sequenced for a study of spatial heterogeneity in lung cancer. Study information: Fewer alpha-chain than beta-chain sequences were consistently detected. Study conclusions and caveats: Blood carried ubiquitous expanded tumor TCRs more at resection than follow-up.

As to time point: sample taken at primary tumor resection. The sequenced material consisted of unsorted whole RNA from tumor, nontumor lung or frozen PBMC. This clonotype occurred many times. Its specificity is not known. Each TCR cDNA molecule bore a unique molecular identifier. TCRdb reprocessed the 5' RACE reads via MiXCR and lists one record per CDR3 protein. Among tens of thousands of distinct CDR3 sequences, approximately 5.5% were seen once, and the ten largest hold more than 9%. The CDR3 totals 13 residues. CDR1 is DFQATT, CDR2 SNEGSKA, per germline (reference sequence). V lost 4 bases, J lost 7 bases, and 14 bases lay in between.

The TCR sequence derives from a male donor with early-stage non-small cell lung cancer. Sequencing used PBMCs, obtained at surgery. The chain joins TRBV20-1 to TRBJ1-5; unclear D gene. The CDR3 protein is CSATTLPGQPQHF. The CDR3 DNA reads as TGCAGTGCTACGACACTCCCTGGGCAGCCCCAGCATTTT.